The next 11 T cell receptor beta chains were all read from a single sample in a study of T cells after somatic rescue of genetic block. Some clones are missing from TCRdb's copy, which holds only in-frame ones; the method was immunoSEQ multiplex PCR. The data contain about 67,000 clones, 90% to 95% of them singletons. Sequenced sample: peripheral blood mononuclear cells (PBMCs). The receptors derive from a man aged 40-49 years.

The rearrangement joins TRBV6-6 to TRBJ1-5; D might be TRBD1 (5 bases). The CDR3 has 13 residues. Germline V gene lookup returns CDR1 MNHNY and CDR2 SVGAGI (reference sequence). Trimming shortened V by 6 bases and J by 4 bases, and 10 bases separated the two germline ends. In nucleotides, the CDR3 is TGTGCCAGCAGCTCCGACAGAAATCAGCCCCAGCATTTT. It specifies CASSSDRNQPQHF.

V usage is TRBV28 and J usage is TRBJ2-1; TRBD2 agrees at 8 bases. V dropped 4 bases and J dropped 7; count of bases not matched to a gene: 12. The CDR3 is 16 amino acids. CDR1 and CDR2 from the germline V gene are MDHEN and SYDVKM. The CDR3 DNA reads TGTGCCAGCAGTTCGTGGGGGCTAGCGGGCCGAAATGAGCAGTTCTTC. It yields the protein CASSSWGLAGRNEQFF.

The chain joins TRBV5-1 to TRBJ2-2; D not certain. V was pared by 6 bases and J by 6 bases, with 6 bases between. The CDR3 runs to 11 residues. The V gene's germline CDR1 is SGHRS and CDR2 YFSETQ. DNA of the CDR3: TGCGCCAGCAAGGGCTCCGGGGAGCTGTTTTTT. Protein: CASKGSGELFF. The full variable domain, its missing parts supplied by reference TRBV5-1 and TRBJ2-2, is KAGVTQTPRYLIKTRGQQVTLSCSPISGHRSVSWYQQTPGQGLQFLFEYFSETQRNKGNFPGRFSGRQFSNSRSEMNVSTLELGDSALYLCASKGSGELFFGEGSRLTVL.

The chain links TRBV14 to TRBJ2-6, with 10 nucleotides matching TRBD1. CDR3 length: 19 amino acids. Germline trimming cut 1 base from V and 1 base from J; bases unmatched to any gene: 7. Germline CDR1 is SGHDN and CDR2 is FVKESK. The CDR3 coding sequence is TGTGCCAGCAGCCAAGGGTCCGGGACAGGGGATTCTGGGGCCAACGTCCTGACTTTC. As protein: CASSQGSGTGDSGANVLTF. Full variable domain (remainder filled in from reference TRBV14 and TRBJ2-6): EAGVTQFPSHSVIEKGQTVTLRCDPISGHDNLYWYRRVMGKEIKFLLHFVKESKQDESGMPNNRFLAERTGGTYSTLKVQPAELEDSGVYFCASSQGSGTGDSGANVLTFGAGSRLTVL.

The chain recombines TRBV6-1 with TRBJ2-7, with 11 bases that match TRBD1. From germline, CDR1 is MNHNS and CDR2 SASEGT. J was trimmed by 0 bases and V by 1 base; bases with no gene match: 11. The CDR3 has 19 amino acids. In DNA, the CDR3 is TGTGCCAGCAGTGAAGAAGGTGGGCCGGGACAGGGGGACTCCTACGAGCAGTACTTC. It codes for CASSEEGGPGQGDSYEQYF.

The chain combines TRBV19 with TRBJ2-1; D may be TRBD2 (6 bases). V was cut by 1 base and J by 2 bases, with 12 bases left in between. Germline lookup yields CDR1 LNHDA and CDR2 SQIVND (reference sequence). The CDR3 has 16 residues. The CDR3 coding sequence is TGTGCCAGTAGTATAGGCCGGGAGTCCCCCTACAATGAGCAGTTCTTC. It is translated as CASSIGRESPYNEQFF. The full variable domain, completed using reference TRBV19 and TRBJ2-1, is DGGITQSPKYLFRKEGQNVTLSCEQNLNHDAMYWYRQDPGQGLRLIYYSQIVNDFQKGDIAEGYSVSREKKESFPLTVTSAQKNPTAFYLCASSIGRESPYNEQFFGPGTRLTVL.

This clone came up a few times. The chain uses TRBV7-2 and TRBJ2-5; D remains unclear. V dropped 3 bases and J dropped 5 bases, with 4 bases sitting between them. Looked up from germline, CDR1 is SGHTA and CDR2 is FQGNSA. This CDR3 contains 11 residues. CDR3 nucleotide sequence: TGTGCCAGCAGCTTCGATGAGACCCAGTACTTC. The encoded protein is CASSFDETQYF.

This chain links TRBV20-1 with TRBJ1-2, with no clear D. Trimming removed 6 bases at V and 4 bases at J, with 9 bases between. Germline assignment: CDR1 DFQATT and CDR2 SNEGSKA (reference sequence). The CDR3 runs to 11 residues. The DNA of the CDR3 is TGCAGTGCCCGTCGGGGCTATGGCTACACCTTC. Protein: CSARRGYGYTF.

This chain's CDR3 is CASRSPWGGDTQYF. The CDR3 DNA reads TGTGCCAGCAGGTCCCCGTGGGGAGGCGATACGCAGTATTTT. The gene calls are TRBV28 and TRBJ2-3, with D possibly matching TRBD2 (6 bases). The CDR3 covers 14 residues. Germline assignment: CDR1 MDHEN and CDR2 SYDVKM. Trimming removed 6 bases from V and 6 bases from J, with 16 bases in between. The full variable domain, in which reference TRBV28 and TRBJ2-3 provide the parts outside the CDR3, is DVKVTQSSRYLVKRTGEKVFLECVQDMDHENMFWYRQDPGLGLRLIYFSYDVKMKEKGDIPEGYSVSREKKERFSLILESASTNQTSMYLCASRSPWGGDTQYFGPGTRLTVL.

This chain connects TRBV29-1 to TRBJ1-5; D call uncertain. The CDR3 is 14 amino acids. The germline CDR1 and CDR2 sequences are SQVTM and ANQGSEA. Trimming shortened V by 5 bases and J by 0 bases, and 11 bases separated the two germline ends. The CDR3 protein is CSVLTPYSNQPQHF. The CDR3 DNA reads TGCAGCGTTTTGACACCTTATAGCAATCAGCCCCAGCATTTT.

A note on this clone: The junction departs from the called germline gene at one end, perhaps through a read error. This chain links TRBV5-1 with TRBJ2-2; the D is unclear. Germline V CDR1 and CDR2: SGHRS, YFSETQ. The length of the CDR3 is 13 residues. CDR3 loop: CASSLAPAGELFF. The CDR3 region has the DNA TGCGCCAGCAGCTTGGCCCCTGCCGGCGAGCTGTTTTTT.